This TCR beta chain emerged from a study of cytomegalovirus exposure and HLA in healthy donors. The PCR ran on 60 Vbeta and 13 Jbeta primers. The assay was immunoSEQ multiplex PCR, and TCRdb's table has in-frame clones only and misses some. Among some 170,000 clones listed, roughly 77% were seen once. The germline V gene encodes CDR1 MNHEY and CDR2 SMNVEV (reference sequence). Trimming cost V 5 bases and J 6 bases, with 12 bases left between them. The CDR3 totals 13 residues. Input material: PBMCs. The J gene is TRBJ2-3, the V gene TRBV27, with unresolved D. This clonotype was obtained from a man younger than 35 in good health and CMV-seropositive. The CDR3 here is CASSTYGRDTQYF. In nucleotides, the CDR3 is TGTGCCAGCAGTACGTATGGGCGCGATACGCAGTATTTT.